A single TCR beta chain is shown here with its context. Clones were sequenced by immunoSEQ multiplex PCR, and TCRdb holds only the in-frame ones, with some missing. The table records roughly 77,000 clones, about 84% of them present only once. The data belong to a study of OX40 agonist ivuxolimab in advanced cancers. Across the whole study: As their treatment, patients were administered ivuxolimab, an agonistic anti-OX40 (CD134) antibody. Ivuxolimab was delivered to patients intravenously every 2 weeks at doses spanning 0.01 to 10 mg/kg. Of mixed ages from about 20 to 90 and averaging around 60 years, the group was more than 65% male.

The germline CDR1 and CDR2 sequences are MNHEY and SMNVEV (reference sequence). The CDR3 has 14 amino acids. The J segment lost 5 bases and the V segment lost 6 bases, leaving 8 bases of the junction unmatched. This sequence was found in an adult with an advanced solid tumor such as melanoma, head and neck, liver or kidney cancer. V is TRBV27 and J is TRBJ2-5; the match to TRBD1 covers 8 bases. Sequencing used CD4+ or CD8+ T cells sorted from blood, obtained in a trial of the OX40 agonist ivuxolimab. In DNA, the CDR3 is TGTGCCAGCAGCCCCGACAGGGGATGGGAGACCCAGTACTTC. Its protein is CASSPDRGWETQYF.